The subject of this entry is one T cell receptor (beta chain). The data belong to a study of blood T cell repertoires in COVID-19. After removal of 2 bases from V and 3 bases from J, the junction contained 13 bases not matched to a gene. This CDR3 is built from 20 residues. Germline-derived CDR1 and CDR2 are SGHRS and YFSETQ. Some clones are missing from TCRdb's copy, which holds only in-frame ones; the method was immunoSEQ multiplex PCR. The sample consists of 200,000 to 250,000 clones, approximately 86% of them appearing once. The sample consisted of peripheral blood. This clonotype was sampled from a woman aged 25 to 39 who had recovered from COVID-19. The rearrangement joins TRBV5-1 to TRBJ2-1; TRBD2 agrees at 14 bases. The chain's CDR3 is CASSFVGTSGGWEIYNEQFF. Written as DNA, the CDR3 is TGCGCCAGCAGCTTTGTCGGGACTAGCGGGGGCTGGGAGATCTACAATGAGCAGTTCTTC.